A selection of T cell receptor beta chains follows, all from one sample in a study of neurological immune-mediated disorders. TCRdb re-analysed the 5' RACE reads in MiXCR, keeping a single row per CDR3 protein. Among about 48,000 distinct CDR3 sequences listed, roughly a quarter were seen once. The sequenced sample consisted of PBMCs. The receptors originated from a woman between 65 and 79 years old in good health. Both conserved end residues are part of each CDR3. The D gene is left open where the match is weak. Size is omitted from some rows. Given values are once, few, many or a class for expanded clones.

cdr3_nt: TGTGCCAGCAGTTACTCGGGCAATCTATCACCCCTCCACTTT
cdr3_aa: CASSYSGNLSPLHF
clone_size: -
d_call: -
j_call: TRBJ1-6
v_call: TRBV6-6

cdr3_nt: TGTGCCAGCAGGGATACAGGGGGCGCCTTGAACACTGAAGCTTTCTTT
cdr3_aa: CASRDTGGALNTEAFF
clone_size: many
d_call: TRBD1
j_call: TRBJ1-1
v_call: TRBV12-3/TRBV12-4

cdr3_nt: TGTGCCAGCAGCTTGAACAGTGAAGATACGCAGTATTTT
cdr3_aa: CASSLNSEDTQYF
clone_size: many
d_call: -
j_call: TRBJ2-3
v_call: TRBV5-4

cdr3_nt: TGTGCCAGCAGCGGGAAAGGGGTCAATGAGCAGTTCTTC
cdr3_aa: CASSGKGVNEQFF
clone_size: many
d_call: -
j_call: TRBJ2-1
v_call: TRBV7-9

cdr3_nt: TGCGCCAGCAGGACTAGCGGGGTTGCCCAAGAGACCCAGTACTTC
cdr3_aa: CASRTSGVAQETQYF
clone_size: -
d_call: TRBD2
j_call: TRBJ2-5
v_call: TRBV4-1

cdr3_nt: TGTGCCAGCAGCTTAAGCCGTGAGACAGATACGCTGTTTTTT
cdr3_aa: CASSLSRETDTLFF
clone_size: once
d_call: -
j_call: TRBJ2-2
v_call: TRBV13

cdr3_nt: TGTGCCAGCAGCTTACAGTATTGGCAGACCCAGTACTTC
cdr3_aa: CASSLQYWQTQYF
clone_size: -
d_call: -
j_call: TRBJ2-5
v_call: TRBV7-7

cdr3_nt: TGTGCCAGCAGTGATGACCGGGCTGAAGCTTTCTTT
cdr3_aa: CASSDDRAEAFF
clone_size: -
d_call: -
j_call: TRBJ1-1
v_call: TRBV2

cdr3_nt: TGTGCCAGCACTCGCGACCTGGCTAGCGGGAGGGTTAGCTCCTACAATGAGCAGTTCTTC
cdr3_aa: CASTRDLASGRVSSYNEQFF
clone_size: few
d_call: TRBD2
j_call: TRBJ2-1
v_call: TRBV7-9

cdr3_nt: TGCAGTGCTAGAGGGCTAGCTGACACTCTCGCTACGCAGTATTTT
cdr3_aa: CSARGLADTLATQYF
clone_size: medium-sized
d_call: -
j_call: TRBJ2-3
v_call: TRBV20-1

cdr3_nt: TGCGCCAGCAGTTTCACTAGCGGGGACACCGGGGAGCTGTTTTTT
cdr3_aa: CASSFTSGDTGELFF
clone_size: many
d_call: TRBD2
j_call: TRBJ2-2
v_call: TRBV5-1

cdr3_nt: TGTGCCAGCAGTCGTATGAGATCTAATGAGCAGTTCTTC
cdr3_aa: CASSRMRSNEQFF
clone_size: many
d_call: -
j_call: TRBJ2-1
v_call: TRBV27

cdr3_nt: TGCAGCGCTCGGGAGCGGGACAGGGGCCCTACTAACTATGGCTACACCTTC
cdr3_aa: CSARERDRGPTNYGYTF
clone_size: -
d_call: TRBD1
j_call: TRBJ1-2
v_call: TRBV29-1

cdr3_nt: TGTGCCTGGAGTGGGGGGTTCAATGAGCAGTTCTTC
cdr3_aa: CAWSGGFNEQFF
clone_size: -
d_call: -
j_call: TRBJ2-1
v_call: TRBV30

cdr3_nt: TGTGCCAGCAGCTCTAGGGGAGGCCCGGGGGATGAGCAGTTCTTC
cdr3_aa: CASSSRGGPGDEQFF
clone_size: many
d_call: -
j_call: TRBJ2-1
v_call: TRBV7-2

cdr3_nt: TGTGCCAGCAGGGAGAGTCGCTCTAGTCCCTACGAGCAGTACTTC
cdr3_aa: CASRESRSSPYEQYF
clone_size: many
d_call: -
j_call: TRBJ2-7
v_call: TRBV12-3/TRBV12-4

cdr3_nt: TGTGCCAGCAGTTTATCGCGGATGGCTCAGCCCCAGCATTTT
cdr3_aa: CASSLSRMAQPQHF
clone_size: many
d_call: -
j_call: TRBJ1-5
v_call: TRBV27

cdr3_nt: TGCGCCAGCAGCTTGGAGCCTAGCAACTACAATGAGCAGTTCTTC
cdr3_aa: CASSLEPSNYNEQFF
clone_size: many
d_call: -
j_call: TRBJ2-1
v_call: TRBV5-1

cdr3_nt: TGCGCCAGCAGCTTACCCCTAGCGGGGGAAGAGACCCAGTACTTC
cdr3_aa: CASSLPLAGEETQYF
clone_size: -
d_call: TRBD2
j_call: TRBJ2-5
v_call: TRBV5-1

cdr3_nt: TGCAGTGCTAGAGATCCTGCAGGCGGGGGCACTGAAGCTTTCTTT
cdr3_aa: CSARDPAGGGTEAFF
clone_size: few
d_call: -
j_call: TRBJ1-1
v_call: TRBV20-1

cdr3_nt: TGCGCCAGCAGCTCCCGACGTGGACAGGGTAGGGCCTACGAGCAGTACTTC
cdr3_aa: CASSSRRGQGRAYEQYF
clone_size: -
d_call: TRBD1
j_call: TRBJ2-7
v_call: TRBV5-1

cdr3_nt: TGCGCCAGCAGCTCCGTCCATACGCAGTATTTT
cdr3_aa: CASSSVHTQYF
clone_size: many
d_call: -
j_call: TRBJ2-3
v_call: TRBV5-1

cdr3_nt: TGTGCCAGCAGTGGTCCGGGCCATGGGGAGCAGTACTTC
cdr3_aa: CASSGPGHGEQYF
clone_size: -
d_call: -
j_call: TRBJ2-7
v_call: TRBV2

cdr3_nt: TGCGCCAGCAGCCGGCAGCGGGGGACCGAATATACGCAGTATTTT
cdr3_aa: CASSRQRGTEYTQYF
clone_size: -
d_call: TRBD2
j_call: TRBJ2-3
v_call: TRBV4-3

cdr3_nt: TGTGCCAGCCAAGACAGGAGAAATTCACCCCTCCACTTT
cdr3_aa: CASQDRRNSPLHF
clone_size: many
d_call: -
j_call: TRBJ1-6
v_call: TRBV6-5

cdr3_nt: TGTGCCAGCAGCTTAGGCCAGACAGGGAGAGATGGCTACACCTTC
cdr3_aa: CASSLGQTGRDGYTF
clone_size: many
d_call: TRBD1
j_call: TRBJ1-2
v_call: TRBV7-2

cdr3_nt: TGTGCCAGCAGCATCCTTAGGGGGCAAGAGACCCAGTACTTC
cdr3_aa: CASSILRGQETQYF
clone_size: -
d_call: -
j_call: TRBJ2-5
v_call: TRBV7-9

cdr3_nt: TGCGCCAGCAGTCCAGAGGCGGGGAATGAGCAGTTCTTC
cdr3_aa: CASSPEAGNEQFF
clone_size: many
d_call: -
j_call: TRBJ2-1
v_call: TRBV5-1

cdr3_nt: TGTGCCAGCAGCCAAGTGGCGGGGAGAAGAGACTTGAACACTGAAGCTTTCTTT
cdr3_aa: CASSQVAGRRDLNTEAFF
clone_size: many
d_call: -
j_call: TRBJ1-1
v_call: TRBV3-1

cdr3_nt: TGCGCCAGCAGTGATGTGACGGAATACACCGGGGAGCTGTTTTTT
cdr3_aa: CASSDVTEYTGELFF
clone_size: -
d_call: -
j_call: TRBJ2-2
v_call: TRBV10-2

cdr3_nt: TGTGCCAGCAGCCGGACAGCCACCTACAATGAGCAGTTCTTC
cdr3_aa: CASSRTATYNEQFF
clone_size: many
d_call: -
j_call: TRBJ2-1
v_call: TRBV7-2

cdr3_nt: TGTGCCAGCAGCCCCTCCCCAGGGCAGGGCTATGGCTACACCTTC
cdr3_aa: CASSPSPGQGYGYTF
clone_size: -
d_call: -
j_call: TRBJ1-2
v_call: TRBV7-2

cdr3_nt: TGTGCCAGCAGCTTAATAGCGGGACTCACAGATACGCAGTATTTT
cdr3_aa: CASSLIAGLTDTQYF
clone_size: many
d_call: TRBD2
j_call: TRBJ2-3
v_call: TRBV7-2

cdr3_nt: TGTGCCATCAGACCCGGACAGGGGCCCTACGAGCAGTACTTC
cdr3_aa: CAIRPGQGPYEQYF
clone_size: -
d_call: TRBD1
j_call: TRBJ2-7
v_call: TRBV10-3

cdr3_nt: TGCGCCAGCAGCTTGGTGGCTAGCGGACCCCCCTACGAGCAGTACTTC
cdr3_aa: CASSLVASGPPYEQYF
clone_size: few
d_call: TRBD2
j_call: TRBJ2-7
v_call: TRBV5-1

cdr3_nt: TGTGCCAGCAGCTTACCCGACAGGGGGCGCGAAGCTTTCTTT
cdr3_aa: CASSLPDRGREAFF
clone_size: many
d_call: TRBD1
j_call: TRBJ1-1
v_call: TRBV5-4

cdr3_nt: TGTGCCAGCAGTTTATATCTGGGTGGGGGAGAGACCCAGTACTTC
cdr3_aa: CASSLYLGGGETQYF
clone_size: many
d_call: -
j_call: TRBJ2-5
v_call: TRBV28

cdr3_nt: TGTGCCAGCAGCCAAGGTTATCGCACCACAGATACGCAGTATTTT
cdr3_aa: CASSQGYRTTDTQYF
clone_size: many
d_call: -
j_call: TRBJ2-3
v_call: TRBV4-2

cdr3_nt: TGCGCCAGCAGCCACCGGGGCCAAAACATTCAGTACTTC
cdr3_aa: CASSHRGQNIQYF
clone_size: -
d_call: -
j_call: TRBJ2-4
v_call: TRBV4-3

cdr3_nt: TGTGCCAGCAGCTTAGTGGTAGGGGAGCTGTTTTTT
cdr3_aa: CASSLVVGELFF
clone_size: many
d_call: -
j_call: TRBJ2-2
v_call: TRBV7-2

cdr3_nt: TGTGCCAGCTCCCGCGGGACTAGCGGAAACAATGAGCAGTTCTTC
cdr3_aa: CASSRGTSGNNEQFF
clone_size: -
d_call: TRBD2
j_call: TRBJ2-1
v_call: TRBV18

cdr3_nt: TGCAGTGCTAGAGCGGGAACTAGCGGGAGCTCGGCAGATACGCAGTATTTT
cdr3_aa: CSARAGTSGSSADTQYF
clone_size: many
d_call: TRBD2
j_call: TRBJ2-3
v_call: TRBV20-1